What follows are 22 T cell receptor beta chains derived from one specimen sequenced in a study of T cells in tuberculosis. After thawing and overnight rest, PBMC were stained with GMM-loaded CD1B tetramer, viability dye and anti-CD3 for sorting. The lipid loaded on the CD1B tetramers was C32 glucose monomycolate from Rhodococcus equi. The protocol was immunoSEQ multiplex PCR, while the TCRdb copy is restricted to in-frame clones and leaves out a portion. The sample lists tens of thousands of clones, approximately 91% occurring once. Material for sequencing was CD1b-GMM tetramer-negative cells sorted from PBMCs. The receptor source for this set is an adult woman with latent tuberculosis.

CDR3 loop: CASSMTAYNEQFF. The CDR3 DNA follows: TGTGCCAGTAGTATGACAGCGTACAATGAGCAGTTCTTC. V gene TRBV19 combines with J gene TRBJ2-1; a possible D gene is TRBD1 (5 bases). Germline V gives CDR1 LNHDA, CDR2 SQIVND (reference sequence). The CDR3 consists of 13 residues. Trimming stripped 3 bases from V and 4 bases from J, with 7 bases between.

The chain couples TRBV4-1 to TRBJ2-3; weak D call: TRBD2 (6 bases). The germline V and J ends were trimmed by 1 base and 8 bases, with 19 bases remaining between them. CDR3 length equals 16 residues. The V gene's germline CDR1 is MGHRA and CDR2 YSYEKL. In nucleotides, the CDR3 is TGCGCCAGCAGCCAAGCCGCTAGCGAGTCGGCCTTTACGCAGTATTTT. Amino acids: CASSQAASESAFTQYF.

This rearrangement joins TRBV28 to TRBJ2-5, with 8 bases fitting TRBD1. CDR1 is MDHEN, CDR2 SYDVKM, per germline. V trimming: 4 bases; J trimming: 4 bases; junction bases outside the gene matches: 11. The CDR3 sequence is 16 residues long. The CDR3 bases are TGTGCCAGCAGTTCCCCAGGGGGCAGCCTTCCAGAGACCCAGTACTTC. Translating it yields CASSSPGGSLPETQYF.

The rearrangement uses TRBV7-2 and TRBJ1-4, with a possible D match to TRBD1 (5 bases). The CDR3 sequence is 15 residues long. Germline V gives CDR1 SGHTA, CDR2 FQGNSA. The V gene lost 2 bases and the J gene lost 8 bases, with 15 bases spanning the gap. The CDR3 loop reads CASSLQTESREKLFF. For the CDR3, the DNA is TGTGCCAGCAGCTTACAGACAGAAAGTAGGGAAAAACTGTTTTTT. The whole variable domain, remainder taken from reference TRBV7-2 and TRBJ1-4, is GAGVSQSPSNKVTEKGKDVELRCDPISGHTALYWYRQSLGQGLEFLIYFQGNSAPDKSGLPSDRFSAERTGGSVSTLTIQRTQQEDSAVYLCASSLQTESREKLFFGSGTQLSVL.

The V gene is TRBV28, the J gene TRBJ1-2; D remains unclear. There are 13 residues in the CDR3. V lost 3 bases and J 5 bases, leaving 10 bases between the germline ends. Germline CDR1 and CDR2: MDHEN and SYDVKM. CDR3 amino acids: CASSLRLPYGYTF. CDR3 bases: TGTGCCAGCAGTTTGAGGCTGCCTTATGGCTACACCTTC.

The CDR3 sequence is CASRRTSGAGTGELFF. The CDR3, as DNA: TGTGCCAGCAGGAGAACTAGCGGGGCTGGCACCGGGGAGCTGTTTTTT. The chain couples TRBV28 to TRBJ2-2, with TRBD2 identical over 10 bases. Germline V gene lookup returns CDR1 MDHEN and CDR2 SYDVKM. This CDR3 has 16 amino acids. V shed 6 bases, J shed 4 bases, and the junction held 8 bases outside the gene matches.

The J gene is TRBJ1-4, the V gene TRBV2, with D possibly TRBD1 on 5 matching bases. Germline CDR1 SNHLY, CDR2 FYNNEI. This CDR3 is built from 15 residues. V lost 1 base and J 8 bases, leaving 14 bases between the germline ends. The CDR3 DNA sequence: TGTGCCAGCAGTGAAGACGGCAGGGTAGAAGAAAAACTGTTTTTT. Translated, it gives CASSEDGRVEEKLFF.

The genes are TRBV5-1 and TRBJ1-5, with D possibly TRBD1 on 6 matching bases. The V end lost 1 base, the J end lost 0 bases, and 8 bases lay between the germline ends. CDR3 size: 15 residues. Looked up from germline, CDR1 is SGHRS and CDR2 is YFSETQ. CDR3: CASSLTGFSNQPQHF. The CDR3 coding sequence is TGCGCCAGCAGCTTGACAGGGTTTAGCAATCAGCCCCAGCATTTT.

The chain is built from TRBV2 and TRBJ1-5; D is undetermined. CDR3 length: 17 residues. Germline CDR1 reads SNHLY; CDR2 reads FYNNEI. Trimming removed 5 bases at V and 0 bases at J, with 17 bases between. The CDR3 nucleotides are TGTGCCAGCAGTCCCGGGAGGGCCTTTTATAGCAATCAGCCCCAGCATTTT. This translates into CASSPGRAFYSNQPQHF. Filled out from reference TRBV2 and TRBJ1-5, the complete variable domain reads EPEVTQTPSHQVTQMGQEVILRCVPISNHLYFYWYRQILGQKVEFLVSFYNNEISEKSEIFDDQFSVERPDGSNFTLKIRSTKLEDSAMYFCASSPGRAFYSNQPQHFGDGTRLSIL.

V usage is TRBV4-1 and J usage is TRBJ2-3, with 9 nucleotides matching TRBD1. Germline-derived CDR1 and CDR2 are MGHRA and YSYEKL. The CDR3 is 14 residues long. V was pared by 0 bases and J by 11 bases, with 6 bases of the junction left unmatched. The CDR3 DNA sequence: TGCGCCAGCAGCCAAGATCTTGGGACAGGGTGGCAGTATTTT. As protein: CASSQDLGTGWQYF.

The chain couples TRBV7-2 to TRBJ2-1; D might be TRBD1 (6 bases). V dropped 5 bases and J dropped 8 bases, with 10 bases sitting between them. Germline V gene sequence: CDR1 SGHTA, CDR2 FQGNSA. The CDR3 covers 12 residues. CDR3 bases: TGTGCCAGCAGCGACCGACAGGATGAGCAGTTCTTC. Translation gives CASSDRQDEQFF.

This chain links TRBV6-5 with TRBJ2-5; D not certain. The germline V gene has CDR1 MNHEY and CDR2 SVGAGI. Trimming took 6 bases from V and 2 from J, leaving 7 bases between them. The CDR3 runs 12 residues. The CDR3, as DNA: TGTGCCAGCAGCTCGCGTCAAGAGACCCAGTACTTC. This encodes CASSSRQETQYF.

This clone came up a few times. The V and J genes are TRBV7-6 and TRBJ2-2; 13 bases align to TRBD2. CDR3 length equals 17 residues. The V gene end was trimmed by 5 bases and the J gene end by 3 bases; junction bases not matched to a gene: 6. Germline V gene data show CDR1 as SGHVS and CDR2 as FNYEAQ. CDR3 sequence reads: CASSRGLAGDHTGELFF. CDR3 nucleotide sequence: TGTGCCAGCAGCCGCGGACTAGCGGGGGATCACACCGGGGAGCTGTTTTTT.

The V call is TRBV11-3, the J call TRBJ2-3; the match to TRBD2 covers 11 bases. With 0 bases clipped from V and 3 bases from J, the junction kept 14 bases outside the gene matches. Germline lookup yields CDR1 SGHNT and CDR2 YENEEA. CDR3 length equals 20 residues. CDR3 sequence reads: CASSLDLVGTSGRSTDTQYF. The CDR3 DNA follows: TGTGCCAGCAGCTTAGATTTAGTCGGGACTAGCGGACGATCTACAGATACGCAGTATTTT.

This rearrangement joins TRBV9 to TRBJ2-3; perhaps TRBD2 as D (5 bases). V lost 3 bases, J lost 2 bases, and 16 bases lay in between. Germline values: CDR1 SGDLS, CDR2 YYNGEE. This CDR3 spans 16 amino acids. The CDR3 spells CASSGAGSRDTDTQYF. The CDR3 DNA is TGTGCCAGCAGCGGGGCAGGTAGTCGGGACACAGATACGCAGTATTTT.

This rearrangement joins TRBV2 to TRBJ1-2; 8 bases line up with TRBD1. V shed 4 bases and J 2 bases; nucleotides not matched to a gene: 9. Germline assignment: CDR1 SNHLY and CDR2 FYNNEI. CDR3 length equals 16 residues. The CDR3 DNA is TGTGCCAGCAGTGCGGATGACAGGGGAACGAACTATGGCTACACCTTC. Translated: CASSADDRGTNYGYTF.

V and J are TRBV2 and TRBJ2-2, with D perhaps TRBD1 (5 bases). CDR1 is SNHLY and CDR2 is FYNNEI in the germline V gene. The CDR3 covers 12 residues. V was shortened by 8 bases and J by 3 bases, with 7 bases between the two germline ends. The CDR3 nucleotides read TGTGCCAGCGCAGGGTACACCGGGGAGCTGTTTTTT. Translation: CASAGYTGELFF.

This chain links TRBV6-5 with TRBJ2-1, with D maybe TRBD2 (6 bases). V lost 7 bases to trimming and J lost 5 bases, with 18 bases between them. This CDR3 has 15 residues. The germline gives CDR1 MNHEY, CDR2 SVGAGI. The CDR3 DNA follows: TGTGCCAGCACGAGGGGACTTCTGTCGGACAATGAGCAGTTCTTC. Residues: CASTRGLLSDNEQFF.

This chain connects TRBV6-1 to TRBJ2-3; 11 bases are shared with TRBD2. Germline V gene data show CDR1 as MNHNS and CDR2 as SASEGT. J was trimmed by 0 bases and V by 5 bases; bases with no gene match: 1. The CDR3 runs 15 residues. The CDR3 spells CASSLAGGSTDTQYF. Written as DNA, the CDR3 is TGTGCCAGCAGTTTAGCGGGGGGGAGCACAGATACGCAGTATTTT.

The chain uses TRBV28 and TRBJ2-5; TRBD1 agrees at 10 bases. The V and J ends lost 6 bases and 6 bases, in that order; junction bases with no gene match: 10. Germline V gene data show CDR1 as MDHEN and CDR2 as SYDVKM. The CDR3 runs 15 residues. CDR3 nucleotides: TGTGCCAGCAGGAGAGACAGGGGGCGCGGTAAGACCCAGTACTTC. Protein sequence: CASRRDRGRGKTQYF.

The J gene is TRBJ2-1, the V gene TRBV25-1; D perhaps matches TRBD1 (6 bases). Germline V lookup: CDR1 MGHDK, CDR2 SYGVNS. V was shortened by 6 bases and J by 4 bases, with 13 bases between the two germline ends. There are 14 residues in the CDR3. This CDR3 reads CASSHTGIYNEQFF. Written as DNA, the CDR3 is TGTGCCAGCAGCCACACAGGGATTTACAATGAGCAGTTCTTC.

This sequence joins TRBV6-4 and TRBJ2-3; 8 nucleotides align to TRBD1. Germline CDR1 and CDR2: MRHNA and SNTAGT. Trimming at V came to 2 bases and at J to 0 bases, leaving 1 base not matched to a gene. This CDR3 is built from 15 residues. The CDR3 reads CASSDDRGSTDTQYF. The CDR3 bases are TGTGCCAGCAGTGACGACAGGGGCAGCACAGATACGCAGTATTTT.